Sequencing of this T cell receptor beta chain was carried out in a study of blood T cell repertoires in COVID-19. The CDR3 totals 15 residues. J lost 2 bases, V lost 5 bases, and 7 bases had no gene match. The germline V gene has CDR1 SGHTA and CDR2 FQGNSA. The table came from immunoSEQ multiplex PCR; TCRdb's copy has only in-frame clones and leaves some out. In the table there are some 190,000 clones, about 85% of which are singletons. Specimen: peripheral blood. The chain uses TRBV7-2 and TRBJ1-1; 8 bases line up with TRBD1. This receptor was taken from a man older than 75 with COVID-19, enrolled during active disease. The CDR3 protein is CASSGEGQANTEAFF. As DNA, the CDR3 is TGTGCCAGCAGCGGGGAGGGACAGGCAAACACTGAAGCTTTCTTT. Looking up the rest from reference TRBV7-2 and TRBJ1-1 gives the full variable domain: GAGVSQSPSNKVTEKGKDVELRCDPISGHTALYWYRQSLGQGLEFLIYFQGNSAPDKSGLPSDRFSAERTGGSVSTLTIQRTQQEDSAVYLCASSGEGQANTEAFFGQGTRLTVV.